This T cell receptor beta chain stems from a study of STAT5B mutations in CD4+ large granular lymphocyte leukemia. Points from the study as a whole: TRBV06-family usage was enriched in top patient clones (8/27) versus controls (2/35).

The survey-level immunoSEQ assay was used. The protocol was immunoSEQ multiplex PCR, while the TCRdb copy is restricted to in-frame clones and leaves out a portion. This sample has 25,000 to 30,000 clones, with approximately 75% found just once. V was clipped by 4 bases and J by 2 bases, with 7 bases between them. The CDR3 length is 13 residues. Germline CDR1 reads MNHNS; CDR2 reads SASEGT. In the case of this clone: Its antigen is unidentified.

This clonotype originated in a human donor in good health. Sequenced material: CD4+ T cells from blood buffy coats. The chain links TRBV6-1 to TRBJ2-3, with D possibly matching TRBD1 (5 bases). The CDR3 nucleotides are TGTGCCAGCAGTGGACAGCCCACAGATACGCAGTATTTT. It is translated as CASSGQPTDTQYF.